This T cell receptor (beta chain) was captured in a study of OX40 agonist ivuxolimab in advanced cancers. Study-wide context: The patients received agonistic anti-OX40 (CD134) antibody ivuxolimab. Partial responses were recorded for three patients, including one with hepatocellular carcinoma and two with cutaneous melanoma. Patients in the trial were receiving intravenous ivuxolimab every 2 weeks, at doses of 0.01 to 10 mg/kg. Study-wide results and limits: The study found among the lowest clonal expansion in partial responders at 0.1-3.0 mg/kg.

The data were produced by immunoSEQ multiplex PCR, yet TCRdb's version contains in-frame clones alone and is incomplete. The sample lists 14,000 or so clones; just under 90% were seen once. Trimming stripped 4 bases from V and 7 bases from J, with 14 bases between. CDR1 SGHRS and CDR2 YFSETQ come from the germline V gene. The CDR3 loop spans 13 amino acids. As for this clone: Its target is unknown.

This chain joins TRBV5-1 and TRBJ1-1; no reliable D call. The sequencing here drew on CD4+ or CD8+ T cells sorted from blood, taken in a trial of the OX40 agonist ivuxolimab. The clonotype originates from an adult with an advanced solid tumor such as melanoma, head and neck, liver or kidney cancer. This CDR3 is CASSPWTGNEAFF. The CDR3 DNA reads as TGCGCCAGCAGCCCTTGGACGGGCAATGAAGCTTTCTTT.